The 20 T cell receptor beta chains in this list originate from one sample, sequenced in a study of OX40 agonist ivuxolimab in advanced cancers. The data were produced by immunoSEQ multiplex PCR, yet TCRdb's version contains in-frame clones alone and is incomplete. The sample contains tens of thousands of clones, about 91% of which appear only once. Material: CD4+ or CD8+ T cells sorted from blood, obtained in a trial of the OX40 agonist ivuxolimab. The receptor set was obtained from an adult with an advanced solid tumor such as melanoma, head and neck, liver or kidney cancer.

This clone was seen a single time. This chain connects TRBV11-1 to TRBJ2-1; D might be TRBD2 (5 bases). The CDR3 covers 13 residues. Trimming removed 1 base at V and 9 bases at J, with 10 bases between. The germline V gene has CDR1 SGHAT and CDR2 FQDESV (reference sequence). The CDR3, as DNA: TGTGCCAGCAGCTTAGATCCTGGGAGTGAGCAGTTCTTC. Its translation is CASSLDPGSEQFF.

This clone was seen once. The chain recombines TRBV21-1 with TRBJ2-7. TRBV21-1 constitutes a pseudogene. This CDR3 has 13 residues. Here the CDR3 reads CASSTPDLGEQYV. The CDR3 bases are TGTGCCAGCAGCACCCCGGACCTAGGGGAGCAGTACGTC.

This clone was counted a few times. V usage is TRBV20-1 and J usage is TRBJ2-7; tentatively, D is TRBD1 (5 bases). Trimming took off 3 bases at V and 4 bases at J, with 7 bases between the two ends. This CDR3 has 11 residues. Germline V gene data show CDR1 as DFQATT and CDR2 as SNEGSKA (reference sequence). This CDR3 reads CSARGQYEQYF. CDR3 sequence (DNA): TGCAGTGCTAGGGGGCAGTACGAGCAGTACTTC.

The chain recombines TRBV5-4 with TRBJ2-5; D not certain. CDR3 length equals 14 residues. V lost 0 bases to trimming and J lost 1 base, with 7 bases between them. Germline CDR1 and CDR2: SGHNT and YYREEE (reference sequence). CDR3 sequence (DNA): TGTGCCAGCAGCTTGGTCGACATCCAAGAGACCCAGTACTTC. Its protein is CASSLVDIQETQYF.

The chain has TRBV7-2 and TRBJ2-7; either TRBD1 or TRBD2 may fit D (5 bases each). This CDR3 is 13 amino acids long. The germline V gene has CDR1 SGHTA and CDR2 FQGNSA. The ends were cut back, 4 bases at V and 4 bases at J, with 11 bases in the middle. CDR3 residues: CASSYQGRYEQYV. The CDR3 nucleotides are TGTGCCAGCAGCTACCAGGGACGGTACGAGCAGTACGTC.

The chain joins TRBV4-1 to TRBJ1-2; D perhaps matches TRBD1 (5 bases). Per the germline V gene, CDR1 is MGHRA and CDR2 is YSYEKL. This CDR3 is built from 14 residues. Trimming removed 1 base at V and 4 bases at J, with 10 bases between. CDR3 in DNA: TGCGCCAGCAGCCAAGGGGGCGTTCCCTATGGCTACACCTTC. This sequence encodes CASSQGGVPYGYTF.

The CDR3 loop is CASSQALARGPGELFF. The CDR3 DNA sequence: TGTGCCAGCAGCCAAGCCCTAGCGCGGGGACCCGGGGAGCTGTTTTTT. The V gene is TRBV4-2, the J gene TRBJ2-2; TRBD2 might be the D (6 bases). The germline gives CDR1 LGHNA, CDR2 YNFKEQ. Trimming took 1 base from V and 6 from J, leaving 15 bases between them. This CDR3 region has 16 residues.

The genes are TRBV7-2 and TRBJ2-5; D is perhaps TRBD1 (6 bases). This CDR3 is 14 amino acids long. V was shortened by 6 bases and J by 5 bases, with 16 bases between the two germline ends. Germline CDR1 is SGHTA and CDR2 is FQGNSA. The CDR3 loop is CASRGRGGWETQYF. As DNA, the CDR3 is TGTGCCAGCAGAGGAAGAGGGGGATGGGAGACCCAGTACTTC. Combining the CDR3 with reference TRBV7-2 and TRBJ2-5 gives the whole variable domain GAGVSQSPSNKVTEKGKDVELRCDPISGHTALYWYRQSLGQGLEFLIYFQGNSAPDKSGLPSDRFSAERTGGSVSTLTIQRTQQEDSAVYLCASRGRGGWETQYFGPGTRLLVL.

The rearrangement links TRBV7-2 to TRBJ1-2; 8 bases fit TRBD1. Trimming removed 7 bases from V and 5 bases from J; junction bases left unmatched: 9. Germline values: CDR1 SGHTA, CDR2 FQGNSA. CDR3 length: 14 residues. CDR3 DNA: TGTGCCAGCACCGCAACTCAGGGGGCATATGGCTACACCTTC. Translating gives CASTATQGAYGYTF.

This chain uses TRBV28 with TRBJ2-7; 7 bases agree with TRBD1. Germline V lookup: CDR1 MDHEN, CDR2 SYDVKM. There are 15 residues in the CDR3. After removal of 2 bases from V and 3 bases from J, the junction contained 7 bases not matched to a gene. Here the CDR3 DNA reads TGTGCCAGCAGTTTAACGAACAGGGGTATCTACGAGCAGTACTTC. This translates into CASSLTNRGIYEQYF.

This clone was detected only once. The rearrangement uses TRBV4-3 and TRBJ2-3; 8 nucleotides agree with TRBD2. Per the germline V gene, CDR1 is LGHNA and CDR2 is YSLEER. CDR3 length: 16 amino acids. Unmatched junction bases numbered 4, after V lost 0 bases and J lost 2 bases. CDR3 loop: CASSQDLAGSTDTQYF. In DNA form, the CDR3 reads TGCGCCAGCAGCCAAGACTTAGCGGGATCCACAGATACGCAGTATTTT.

J is TRBJ2-3 and V is TRBV19; D is possibly TRBD1 or TRBD2 (5 bases each). This CDR3 is 21 amino acids long. From germline, CDR1 is LNHDA and CDR2 SQIVND (reference sequence). The V end was cut by 5 bases, the J end by 2 bases, with 32 bases between. CDR3 region: CASSAPDWLTGAGADTDTQYF. The DNA for the CDR3 is TGTGCCAGTAGTGCCCCAGATTGGCTAACCGGGGCCGGCGCCGACACAGATACGCAGTATTTT.

The chain links TRBV7-2 to TRBJ2-5; 7 positions agree with TRBD1. Germline V lookup: CDR1 SGHTA, CDR2 FQGNSA. The CDR3 contains 13 residues. Trimming removed 4 bases from V and 13 bases from J; junction bases left unmatched: 12. The CDR3 DNA sequence: TGTGCCAGCAGCTCGACGGGACAGCCCCTGTCGTACTTC. This encodes CASSSTGQPLSYF. The full variable domain, in which reference TRBV7-2 and TRBJ2-5 provide the parts outside the CDR3, is GAGVSQSPSNKVTEKGKDVELRCDPISGHTALYWYRQSLGQGLEFLIYFQGNSAPDKSGLPSDRFSAERTGGSVSTLTIQRTQQEDSAVYLCASSSTGQPLSYFGPGTRLLVL.

The chain employs TRBV5-1 and TRBJ2-5, with 14 bases matching TRBD2. Germline V lookup: CDR1 SGHRS, CDR2 YFSETQ. This CDR3 is built from 17 residues. With V trimmed by 4 bases and J by 2 bases, 7 bases remained unmatched. The CDR3 here is CASSAGGLAGGQETQYF. The CDR3 DNA sequence: TGCGCCAGCAGCGCCGGAGGACTAGCGGGGGGACAAGAGACCCAGTACTTC.

The chain carries TRBV2 and TRBJ2-3, with D uncertain. The V end was cut by 7 bases, the J end by 4 bases, with 9 bases between. The germline V gene encodes CDR1 SNHLY and CDR2 FYNNEI. This CDR3 has 12 amino acids. CDR3 in amino acids: CASKVMPDTQYF. The CDR3 nucleotides read TGTGCCAGCAAGGTAATGCCAGATACGCAGTATTTT.

This clone has more than one count but fewer than ten. The chain carries TRBV19 and TRBJ2-7; possible D gene TRBD1, 5 bases. The germline V gene encodes CDR1 LNHDA and CDR2 SQIVND (reference sequence). V dropped 5 bases and J dropped 10 bases, with 18 bases sitting between them. CDR3 length equals 13 residues. CDR3 region: CASSLGHNLIQYF. CDR3 nucleotides: TGTGCCAGTAGTCTTGGACATAACCTAATACAGTACTTC.

The chain combines TRBV9 with TRBJ1-1; 7 nucleotides agree with TRBD1. After removal of 3 bases from V and 5 bases from J, the junction contained 7 bases not matched to a gene. Looked up from germline, CDR1 is SGDLS and CDR2 is YYNGEE. The CDR3 covers 14 residues. CDR3 residues: CASSGYRGGTEAFF. In DNA, the CDR3 is TGTGCCAGCAGCGGGTACAGGGGAGGGACTGAAGCTTTCTTT.

This clone was observed a single time. The V and J genes are TRBV6-1 and TRBJ1-4; no firm D call. Looked up from germline, CDR1 is MNHNS and CDR2 is SASEGT. The length of the CDR3 is 15 residues. Trimming left V 5 bases short and J 7 bases short, with 17 bases between. CDR3 nucleotides: TGTGCCAGCAGTCTTGGTCCCATTTGGCGTGAAAAACTGTTTTTT. It codes for CASSLGPIWREKLFF.

The chain recombines TRBV23-1 with TRBJ1-3; D gene uncertain. TRBV23-1 counts as an open reading frame of uncertain function. This CDR3 comprises 16 residues. Trimming left V 3 bases short and J 2 bases short, with 14 bases between. CDR3 residues: CASSQNLRGAGNTIYF. CDR3 DNA sequence: TGCGCCAGCAGTCAGAACCTGCGAGGCGCTGGAAACACCATATATTTT.

The V and J genes are TRBV4-1 and TRBJ1-1; a possible D gene is TRBD1 (5 bases). Germline CDR1 reads MGHRA; CDR2 reads YSYEKL. V was shortened by 0 bases and J by 12 bases, with 17 bases between the two germline ends. CDR3 length: 14 residues. CDR3 residues: CASSQDGAREAPFF. The DNA of the CDR3 is TGCGCCAGCAGCCAAGATGGTGCCAGGGAGGCTCCTTTCTTT.